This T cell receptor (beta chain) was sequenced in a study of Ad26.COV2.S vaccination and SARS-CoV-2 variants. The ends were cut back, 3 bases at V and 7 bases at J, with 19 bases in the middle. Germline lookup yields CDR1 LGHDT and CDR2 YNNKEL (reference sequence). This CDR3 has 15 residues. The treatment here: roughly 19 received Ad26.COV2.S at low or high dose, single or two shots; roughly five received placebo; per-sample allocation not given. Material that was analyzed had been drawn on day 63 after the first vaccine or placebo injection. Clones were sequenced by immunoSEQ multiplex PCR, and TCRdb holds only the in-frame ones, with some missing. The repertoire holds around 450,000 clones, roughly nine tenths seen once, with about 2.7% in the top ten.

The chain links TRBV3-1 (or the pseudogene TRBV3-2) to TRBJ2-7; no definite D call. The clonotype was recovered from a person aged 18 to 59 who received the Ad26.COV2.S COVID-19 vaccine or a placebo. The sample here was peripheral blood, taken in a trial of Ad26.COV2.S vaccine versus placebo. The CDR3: CASSHTPRAYGEQYF. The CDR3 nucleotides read TGTGCCAGCAGCCATACACCCCGGGCCTACGGAGAGCAGTACTTC.